One T cell receptor beta chain is described in this entry. The CDR3 covers 16 residues. This record comes from a study of control samples from healthy donors and cancer patients. The data were produced by immunoSEQ multiplex PCR, yet TCRdb's version contains in-frame clones alone and is incomplete. The sample has tens of thousands of clones, roughly 84% seen once. This sequence was found in a man between 60 and 75 years old with head and neck cancer. V is TRBV21-1 and J is TRBJ2-7; the DNA was not used to check the table's D call, TRBD2. TRBV21-1 is a known pseudogene. Sequencing was performed on PBMCs. This chain's CDR3 is CASSYALAGAGYEQYF. The CDR3 nucleotides read TGTGCCAGCAGCTACGCGCTAGCGGGGGCTGGCTACGAGCAGTACTTC.